This TCR beta chain was recovered during a study of OX40 agonist ivuxolimab in advanced cancers. Across the study: Three patients had partial responses: one hepatocellular carcinoma, two cutaneous melanoma.

This clone was observed a single time. Its antigen is currently unknown. Autoimmune disease history or systemic immunosuppression was exclusionary. Points from the study as a whole: There were also nonresponders showing low normalized T-cell clonal expansion.

Here immunoSEQ multiplex PCR was the method, and the copy in TCRdb shows in-frame clones only, minus some. The table includes about 43,000 clones, about 86% detected once. V was shortened by 0 bases and J by 2 bases, with 14 bases between the two germline ends. The CDR3 is 16 amino acids. CDR1 is SGDLS and CDR2 is YYNGEE in the germline V gene. This chain uses TRBV9 with TRBJ1-2; a possible D gene is TRBD1 (6 bases). The starting material was CD4+ or CD8+ T cells sorted from blood, obtained in a trial of the OX40 agonist ivuxolimab. This clonotype was sampled from an adult with an advanced solid tumor such as melanoma, head and neck, liver or kidney cancer. The CDR3, as DNA: TGTGCCAGCAGCGTAGTAGGGACACCACTGAACTATGGCTACACCTTC. This encodes CASSVVGTPLNYGYTF.